The present TCR beta chain was sequenced within a study of shared clonotypes between healthy human individuals. Study-level points and caveats: Owing to a small donor count, the genetic and exposure-history diversity represented was limited.

This CDR3 contains 8 residues. The V gene lost 11 bases and the J gene lost 10 bases, with 3 bases spanning the gap. Germline lookup yields CDR1 MGHDK and CDR2 SYGVNS. Each PCR replicate from the sorted subsets contained around 0.2 ug DNA, which is tens of thousands of T cell genomes. Generated by immunoSEQ multiplex PCR, the TCRdb table keeps only in-frame clones and is missing some. The table shows around 2,000,000 clones, with about 95% occurring only once. A remark on this clone: What it binds is not known.

Positively selected for CCR7, the CD45RO-negative cells used as naive CD8 cells excluded terminally differentiated effector memory CD45RA+ cells. The clonotype comes from a man aged 18 to 29 in good health. The V call is TRBV25-1, the J call TRBJ1-6; the D is unclear. Material for sequencing was naive CD8+ T cells sorted from blood. The CDR3 is CAPSPLHF. CDR3 nucleotides: TGTGCCCCCTCACCCCTCCACTTT.